This passage covers 8 T cell receptor beta chains from one sample sequenced in a study of molecular identifiers for immune sequencing clone quantification. TCRdb passed the PCR reads through MiXCR, listing each CDR3 protein once. This sample has under 600,000 distinct CDR3 sequences, with around 23% found just once. Material for sequencing was naive CD8+ T cells from blood, with Jurkat cell RNA spiked in. Subset: FACS-sorted CD8+CD4-CCR7+CD45RA+ naive T cells. The receptors were gathered from a human donor in good health. Some libraries in this study had Jurkat cell RNA spiked in.

J is TRBJ1-2 and V is TRBV5-1; D is perhaps TRBD1 (6 bases). V was clipped by 3 bases and J by 2 bases, with 11 bases between them. CDR3 size: 14 residues. Looked up from germline, CDR1 is SGHRS and CDR2 is YFSETQ. The CDR3 sequence: CASSSITGNYGYTF. DNA of the CDR3: TGCGCCAGCAGCTCAATTACAGGGAACTATGGCTACACCTTC.

The CDR3 bases are TGTGCCAGCAGCGTAGCTCGGGGCTTGCGAGATACGCAGTATTTT. This translates into CASSVARGLRDTQYF. J is TRBJ2-3 and V is TRBV9; D might be TRBD1 or TRBD2, each matching 5 bases. The length of the CDR3 is 15 residues. Germline V lookup: CDR1 SGDLS, CDR2 YYNGEE. Trimming removed 0 bases at V and 5 bases at J, with 13 bases between.

The chain employs TRBV5-4 and TRBJ1-1; no reliable D call. V shed 3 bases and J shed 1 base, with 10 bases lying between them. This CDR3 is 14 amino acids long. CDR1 SGHNT and CDR2 YYREEE come from the germline V gene (reference sequence). The CDR3 loop reads CASSSRTENTEAFF. DNA of the CDR3: TGTGCCAGCAGCTCTCGGACGGAGAACACTGAAGCTTTCTTT.

This clonotype has a count of ten or more. The DNA for the CDR3 is TGCAGCGTTGAAGATATAGGGCGGGGACTAGCGGGCACCTCCCAAGAGACCCAGTACTTC. Translating it yields CSVEDIGRGLAGTSQETQYF. The V and J genes are TRBV29-1 and TRBJ2-5, with 12 bases identical to TRBD2. Germline loops: CDR1 SQVTM, CDR2 ANQGSEA. This CDR3 is built from 20 residues. Trimming took 0 bases from V and 1 from J; bases not matched to a gene: 15.

The rearrangement links TRBV4-3 to TRBJ2-5; maybe TRBD2 (6 bases). The V gene lost 0 bases and the J gene lost 2 bases, with 7 bases spanning the gap. Per germline, CDR1 LGHNA and CDR2 YSLEER. The CDR3 consists of 14 residues. CDR3 region: CASSQERGQETQYF. CDR3 sequence (DNA): TGCGCCAGCAGCCAAGAGCGGGGACAAGAGACCCAGTACTTC.

This clonotype appeared many times. The gene calls are TRBV7-9 and TRBJ2-2; TRBD1 matches at 7 bases. Losses at the gene ends were 4 bases for V and 5 bases for J; bases not matched to a gene: 1. The CDR3 covers 13 residues. The germline CDR1 and CDR2 sequences are SEHNR and FQNEAQ (reference sequence). CDR3 sequence reads: CASSSRGTGELFF. The CDR3 DNA follows: TGTGCCAGCAGCTCCAGGGGGACCGGGGAGCTGTTTTTT.

The count of this clonotype is one. The CDR3, as DNA: TGTGCCAGCAGTTGGACAGAGGGAATGGAAGCTTTCTTT. Its protein product is CASSWTEGMEAFF. The V gene is TRBV28, the J gene TRBJ1-1; tentative D call: TRBD1 (6 bases). Germline values: CDR1 MDHEN, CDR2 SYDVKM. Trimming removed 4 bases from V and 8 bases from J, with 14 bases in between. CDR3 length: 13 amino acids.

This clonotype showed up many times. This sequence joins TRBV7-9 and TRBJ1-2; D not resolved. The ends were cut back, 1 base at V and 0 bases at J, with 12 bases in the middle. Per the germline V gene, CDR1 is SEHNR and CDR2 is FQNEAQ (reference sequence). The CDR3 runs 16 residues. The DNA for the CDR3 is TGTGCCAGCAGCTTAGATGTCCCTGCAGCTAACTATGGCTACACCTTC. Protein: CASSLDVPAANYGYTF.